This TCR beta chain was identified in a study of T cells in Graves' hyperthyroidism and ophthalmopathy. RNA transcripts served as the template for amplifying TCR beta CDR3 regions. TCR CDR3 underwent first-round RT-PCR with the HTBI primer set. TCRdb re-derived calls from the multiplex PCR reads in MiXCR, one entry per CDR3 protein. This table has 280,000 or so distinct CDR3 sequences, about 25% appearing once. This clonotype was detected only once. The V end was cut by 2 bases, the J end by 4 bases, with 11 bases between. Germline V gene data show CDR1 as ENHRY and CDR2 as SYGVKD. The CDR3 is 15 amino acids. The patients, who ranged from 18 to 65 in age, presented with newly diagnosed hyperthyroidism lasting under 2 months. Thyroid ultrasound, orbital computed tomography, clinical symptoms, and serum thyroxine and TRAb underpinned diagnoses.

This TCR derives from a middle-aged man with Graves' hyperthyroidism that later progressed to Graves' ophthalmopathy. Specimen: blood. This chain links TRBV10-3 with TRBJ2-2, with D hard to call. The CDR3 loop reads CAISERETATGELFF. CDR3 in DNA: TGTGCCATCAGTGAGCGCGAAACGGCCACCGGGGAGCTGTTTTTT.